These T cell receptor beta chains were read from a single sample in a study of T cell responses to AZD1222 COVID-19 vaccine. The data were produced by immunoSEQ multiplex PCR, yet TCRdb's version contains in-frame clones alone and is incomplete. The sample has about 170,000 clones, just over 90% seen once. The specimen was peripheral blood, collected on day 0 of AZD1222 vaccination. These receptors were obtained from an adult in good health. CDR3s include the opening cysteine and the closing phenylalanine or tryptophan. D genes are given only for firm matches. For some rows the clone size is stated as once, few or many, or as a class when expanded; others skip it.

d_gene: NA; abundance: NA; v_gene: TRBV6-2/TRBV6-3; j_gene: TRBJ1-6; CDR3aa: CASSNGSPLHF; CDR3nt: TGTGCCAGCAGTAATGGGTCACCCCTCCACTTT
d_gene: NA; abundance: NA; v_gene: TRBV11-2; j_gene: TRBJ1-3; CDR3aa: CASSFEQGTGNTIYF; CDR3nt: TGTGCCAGCAGCTTCGAACAGGGAACAGGAAACACCATATATTTT
d_gene: TRBD1; abundance: NA; v_gene: TRBV5-8; j_gene: TRBJ1-4; CDR3aa: CASSLVHRGPELFF; CDR3nt: TGTGCCAGCAGCTTGGTCCACAGGGGGCCGGAACTGTTTTTT
d_gene: NA; abundance: NA; v_gene: TRBV29-1; j_gene: TRBJ1-4; CDR3aa: CSVAREREKLFF; CDR3nt: TGCAGCGTTGCCCGGGAGAGGGAAAAACTGTTTTTT
d_gene: TRBD2; abundance: NA; v_gene: TRBV5-1; j_gene: TRBJ2-1; CDR3aa: CASSGTGLAGWDEQFF; CDR3nt: TGCGCCAGCAGCGGAACCGGACTAGCGGGATGGGATGAGCAGTTCTTC
d_gene: NA; abundance: NA; v_gene: TRBV5-5; j_gene: TRBJ1-1; CDR3aa: CASSLRTGRVTEAFF; CDR3nt: TGTGCCAGCAGCTTGCGTACAGGGCGGGTCACTGAAGCTTTCTTT
d_gene: NA; abundance: NA; v_gene: TRBV29-1; j_gene: TRBJ1-1; CDR3aa: CSVTRGDGETEAFF; CDR3nt: TGCAGCGTCACCCGGGGGGACGGAGAGACTGAAGCTTTCTTT
d_gene: TRBD1; abundance: NA; v_gene: TRBV5-5; j_gene: TRBJ1-4; CDR3aa: CASSLGGQGAEKLFF; CDR3nt: TGTGCCAGCAGCTTGGGGGGACAGGGGGCTGAAAAACTGTTTTTT
d_gene: NA; abundance: NA; v_gene: TRBV5-1; j_gene: TRBJ1-1; CDR3aa: CASSLQGLTEAFF; CDR3nt: TGCGCCAGCAGCTTACAGGGACTCACTGAAGCTTTCTTT
d_gene: TRBD1; abundance: NA; v_gene: TRBV12-5; j_gene: TRBJ2-1; CDR3aa: CASGLGGTGATEQFF; CDR3nt: TGTGCTAGTGGTTTGGGAGGGACAGGGGCAACCGAGCAGTTCTTC
d_gene: NA; abundance: NA; v_gene: TRBV3-1/TRBV3-2; j_gene: TRBJ1-4; CDR3aa: CASSLGRRNEKLFF; CDR3nt: TGTGCCAGCAGCCTCGGACGGCGTAATGAAAAACTGTTTTTT
d_gene: TRBD1; abundance: NA; v_gene: TRBV7-8; j_gene: TRBJ2-2; CDR3aa: CASSLRDRVTGELFF; CDR3nt: TGTGCCAGCAGCTTACGGGACAGGGTGACCGGGGAGCTGTTTTTT
d_gene: NA; abundance: NA; v_gene: TRBV2; j_gene: TRBJ2-7; CDR3aa: CASSEADMIF; CDR3nt: TGTGCCAGCAGTGAGGCAGATATGATCTTC
d_gene: NA; abundance: NA; v_gene: TRBV3-1/TRBV3-2; j_gene: TRBJ2-1; CDR3aa: CASSQVRGSYNEQFF; CDR3nt: TGTGCCAGCAGCCAAGTGAGGGGAAGCTACAATGAGCAGTTCTTC
d_gene: TRBD1; abundance: NA; v_gene: TRBV2; j_gene: TRBJ1-1; CDR3aa: CASSQLVSGGEAFF; CDR3nt: TGTGCCAGCAGCCAACTCGTCTCAGGGGGTGAAGCTTTCTTT
d_gene: NA; abundance: NA; v_gene: TRBV19; j_gene: TRBJ2-2; CDR3aa: CASSIVGMNTGELFF; CDR3nt: TGTGCCAGTAGTATTGTAGGGATGAACACCGGGGAGCTGTTTTTT
d_gene: NA; abundance: NA; v_gene: TRBV2; j_gene: TRBJ2-1; CDR3aa: CASSNSASSYNEQFF; CDR3nt: TGTGCCAGCAGTAATTCTGCTAGCTCCTACAATGAGCAGTTCTTC
d_gene: NA; abundance: NA; v_gene: TRBV7-9; j_gene: TRBJ1-6; CDR3aa: CASSLAGHNSPLHF; CDR3nt: TGTGCCAGCAGCTTAGCGGGCCATAATTCACCCCTCCACTTT
d_gene: NA; abundance: NA; v_gene: TRBV7-9; j_gene: TRBJ1-1; CDR3aa: CASNEYRLDTEAFF; CDR3nt: TGTGCCAGCAACGAATACAGGTTGGACACTGAAGCTTTCTTT
d_gene: NA; abundance: NA; v_gene: TRBV5-1; j_gene: TRBJ1-4; CDR3aa: CASGFTGFNEKLFF; CDR3nt: TGCGCCAGCGGATTTACAGGGTTTAATGAAAAACTGTTTTTT
d_gene: NA; abundance: NA; v_gene: TRBV18; j_gene: TRBJ1-5; CDR3aa: CASSPPRGSNQPQHF; CDR3nt: TGTGCCAGCTCACCTCCACGGGGGAGCAATCAGCCCCAGCATTTT
d_gene: NA; abundance: once; v_gene: TRBV11-2; j_gene: TRBJ2-7; CDR3aa: CASSWGSYEQYF; CDR3nt: TGTGCCAGCAGCTGGGGTTCCTACGAGCAGTACTTC
d_gene: TRBD2; abundance: NA; v_gene: TRBV19; j_gene: TRBJ2-7; CDR3aa: CASSVAGVPYEQYF; CDR3nt: TGTGCCAGTAGCGTAGCGGGAGTCCCCTACGAGCAGTACTTC
d_gene: NA; abundance: NA; v_gene: TRBV7-7; j_gene: TRBJ2-5; CDR3aa: CASSLGIQETQYF; CDR3nt: TGTGCCAGCAGCTTAGGCATCCAAGAGACCCAGTACTTC
d_gene: NA; abundance: NA; v_gene: TRBV5-4; j_gene: TRBJ1-3; CDR3aa: CASSLGVSGNTIYF; CDR3nt: TGTGCCAGCAGCCTGGGGGTCTCTGGAAACACCATATATTTT
d_gene: NA; abundance: NA; v_gene: TRBV29-1; j_gene: TRBJ1-2; CDR3aa: CSVWTDYGYTF; CDR3nt: TGCAGCGTTTGGACGGACTATGGCTACACCTTC
d_gene: NA; abundance: NA; v_gene: TRBV6-5; j_gene: TRBJ2-7; CDR3aa: CASCGTIYYEQYF; CDR3nt: TGTGCCAGCTGCGGGACGATATACTACGAGCAGTACTTC
d_gene: NA; abundance: NA; v_gene: TRBV5-1; j_gene: TRBJ1-4; CDR3aa: CASSLAGGGTNEKLFF; CDR3nt: TGCGCCAGCAGCTTGGCCGGGGGCGGCACTAATGAAAAACTGTTTTTT
d_gene: TRBD1; abundance: NA; v_gene: TRBV19; j_gene: TRBJ1-2; CDR3aa: CASSIQDRGRGYTF; CDR3nt: TGTGCCAGTAGTATCCAAGACAGGGGGCGCGGCTACACCTTC
d_gene: NA; abundance: NA; v_gene: TRBV15; j_gene: TRBJ2-7; CDR3aa: CATSRVGRGVSYEQYF; CDR3nt: TGTGCCACCAGCAGAGTGGGCAGGGGAGTATCCTACGAGCAGTACTTC
d_gene: TRBD1; abundance: NA; v_gene: TRBV10-2; j_gene: TRBJ2-1; CDR3aa: CASASQGSSYNEQFF; CDR3nt: TGCGCCAGCGCTTCACAGGGGAGCTCCTACAATGAGCAGTTCTTC
d_gene: NA; abundance: NA; v_gene: TRBV11-2; j_gene: TRBJ2-1; CDR3aa: CASSPRLLSSYNEQFF; CDR3nt: TGTGCCAGCAGCCCCCGTCTCTTGAGCTCCTACAATGAGCAGTTCTTC
d_gene: NA; abundance: NA; v_gene: TRBV3-1/TRBV3-2; j_gene: TRBJ1-1; CDR3aa: CASSQTANTEAFF; CDR3nt: TGTGCCAGCAGCCAGACAGCCAACACTGAAGCTTTCTTT
d_gene: NA; abundance: NA; v_gene: TRBV5-4; j_gene: TRBJ2-7; CDR3aa: CASSLEGFYEQYF; CDR3nt: TGTGCCAGCAGCTTGGAGGGATTCTACGAGCAGTACTTC
d_gene: NA; abundance: NA; v_gene: TRBV19; j_gene: TRBJ1-4; CDR3aa: CASSSDPREEKLFF; CDR3nt: TGTGCCAGTAGTAGCGACCCTAGGGAGGAAAAACTGTTTTTT
d_gene: NA; abundance: NA; v_gene: TRBV6-5; j_gene: TRBJ1-1; CDR3aa: CASTRVGGRGTEAFF; CDR3nt: TGTGCCAGCACCCGGGTGGGTGGGAGAGGCACTGAAGCTTTCTTT
d_gene: NA; abundance: NA; v_gene: TRBV6-5; j_gene: TRBJ1-6; CDR3aa: CASNLGVSYNSPLHF; CDR3nt: TGTGCCAGCAACCTGGGGGTCTCCTATAATTCACCCCTCCACTTT
d_gene: NA; abundance: NA; v_gene: TRBV27; j_gene: TRBJ1-1; CDR3aa: CASSFSARGNTEAFF; CDR3nt: TGTGCCAGCAGTTTCTCCGCCAGGGGGAACACTGAAGCTTTCTTT
d_gene: NA; abundance: NA; v_gene: TRBV18; j_gene: TRBJ1-1; CDR3aa: CAAKESDGTEAFF; CDR3nt: TGTGCCGCCAAGGAATCGGACGGGACTGAAGCTTTCTTT
d_gene: NA; abundance: NA; v_gene: TRBV2; j_gene: TRBJ2-7; CDR3aa: CASSPAYEQYF; CDR3nt: TGTGCCAGCAGTCCGGCCTACGAGCAGTACTTC
d_gene: NA; abundance: once; v_gene: TRBV10-3; j_gene: TRBJ2-1; CDR3aa: CATGGSGNEQFF; CDR3nt: TGTGCCACGGGGGGCAGCGGAAATGAGCAGTTCTTC
d_gene: NA; abundance: NA; v_gene: TRBV6-2/TRBV6-3; j_gene: TRBJ2-7; CDR3aa: CASSYHPTSTYEQYF; CDR3nt: TGTGCCAGCAGTTACCATCCGACAAGCACCTACGAGCAGTACTTC
d_gene: TRBD1; abundance: NA; v_gene: TRBV18; j_gene: TRBJ1-1; CDR3aa: CASSQGQGAPGSEAFF; CDR3nt: TGTGCCAGCTCGCAGGGACAGGGGGCGCCGGGGTCTGAAGCTTTCTTT
d_gene: NA; abundance: once; v_gene: TRBV7-2; j_gene: TRBJ1-2; CDR3aa: CASSLELQSSYGYTF; CDR3nt: TGTGCCAGCAGCTTAGAGCTTCAATCATCCTATGGCTACACCTTC
d_gene: NA; abundance: NA; v_gene: TRBV14; j_gene: TRBJ2-7; CDR3aa: CASQPHYEQYF; CDR3nt: TGTGCCAGTCAGCCACACTACGAGCAGTACTTC
d_gene: NA; abundance: NA; v_gene: TRBV4-2; j_gene: TRBJ2-1; CDR3aa: CASSQDPGTTYNEQFF; CDR3nt: TGTGCCAGCAGCCAAGATCCCGGGACGACCTACAATGAGCAGTTCTTC
d_gene: NA; abundance: NA; v_gene: TRBV6-5; j_gene: TRBJ2-7; CDR3aa: CASSPSVQNYEQYF; CDR3nt: TGTGCCAGCAGCCCCTCCGTTCAGAACTACGAGCAGTACTTC
d_gene: NA; abundance: few; v_gene: TRBV4-1; j_gene: TRBJ1-1; CDR3aa: CASSQEGGPNTEAFF; CDR3nt: TGCGCCAGCAGCCAGGAGGGCGGGCCAAACACTGAAGCTTTCTTT
d_gene: TRBD1; abundance: NA; v_gene: TRBV29-1; j_gene: TRBJ1-2; CDR3aa: CSVEAQGAKGYTF; CDR3nt: TGCAGCGTTGAAGCGCAGGGGGCGAAAGGCTACACCTTC
d_gene: NA; abundance: NA; v_gene: TRBV20-1; j_gene: TRBJ1-1; CDR3aa: CSASPVRWSEAFF; CDR3nt: TGCAGTGCTAGTCCAGTCCGTTGGTCTGAAGCTTTCTTT
d_gene: NA; abundance: NA; v_gene: TRBV5-8; j_gene: TRBJ2-3; CDR3aa: CASSPWDTQYF; CDR3nt: TGTGCCAGCAGCCCCTGGGATACGCAGTATTTT
d_gene: NA; abundance: NA; v_gene: TRBV3-1/TRBV3-2; j_gene: TRBJ2-1; CDR3aa: CASSQDQLSYNEQFF; CDR3nt: TGTGCCAGCAGCCAAGATCAACTCTCCTACAATGAGCAGTTCTTC
d_gene: NA; abundance: NA; v_gene: TRBV10-3; j_gene: TRBJ2-6; CDR3aa: CAISDRGLSGANVLTF; CDR3nt: TGTGCCATCAGTGACCGTGGGCTCTCTGGGGCCAACGTCCTGACTTTC
d_gene: NA; abundance: once; v_gene: TRBV30; j_gene: TRBJ2-7; CDR3aa: CAWSVPFTGINPYEQYF; CDR3nt: TGTGCCTGGAGTGTCCCTTTTACAGGGATCAATCCCTACGAGCAGTACTTC
d_gene: NA; abundance: NA; v_gene: TRBV18; j_gene: TRBJ2-5; CDR3aa: CASSPPLETQYF; CDR3nt: TGTGCCAGCTCACCACCTTTGGAGACCCAGTACTTC
d_gene: TRBD2; abundance: NA; v_gene: TRBV20-1; j_gene: TRBJ2-7; CDR3aa: CSASIASGYEQYF; CDR3nt: TGCAGTGCTAGTATTGCTAGCGGATACGAGCAGTACTTC
d_gene: NA; abundance: NA; v_gene: TRBV12-5; j_gene: TRBJ1-2; CDR3aa: CASGLHPPSPNYGYTF; CDR3nt: TGTGCTAGTGGTTTGCATCCACCGAGCCCCAACTATGGCTACACCTTC
d_gene: TRBD2; abundance: NA; v_gene: TRBV4-2; j_gene: TRBJ2-7; CDR3aa: CASSRGGTSGRYEQYF; CDR3nt: TGTGCCAGCAGCCGGGGAGGGACTAGCGGGAGATACGAGCAGTACTTC
d_gene: NA; abundance: once; v_gene: TRBV18; j_gene: TRBJ1-6; CDR3aa: CASSPKTGPSPLHF; CDR3nt: TGTGCCAGCTCACCGAAGACAGGCCCTTCACCCCTCCACTTT
d_gene: NA; abundance: NA; v_gene: TRBV20-1; j_gene: TRBJ2-3; CDR3aa: CSARDLYTQYF; CDR3nt: TGCAGTGCTAGAGATTTGTATACGCAGTATTTT